This TCR beta chain derives from a study of blood T cell repertoires in COVID-19. Study summary: Both acute and convalescent COVID-19 samples were obtained from the United States, Italy and Spain. In each case, the material was cDNA or gDNA derived from T cells, B-cell-depleted T cells, or PBMCs.

The assay was immunoSEQ multiplex PCR, and TCRdb's table has in-frame clones only and misses some. The sample contains 220,000 or so clones, 90% of which appear only once. Participant-given clinical history determined each cohort assignment. Before they entered the study, exposed participants had met a COVID-19 case within 2 weeks. The TCR originated in a man under 40 who had been exposed to COVID-19. Sequencing was carried out using PBMCs or T cells enriched from blood (not recorded which).

The CDR3 sequence: CASSLVLTSGETQYF. In DNA form, the CDR3 reads TGTGCCAGCAGCTTAGTCCTGACTAGCGGAGAGACCCAGTACTTC. This chain joins TRBV7-6 and TRBJ2-5; 9 bases agree with TRBD2. The CDR3 is 15 residues long. CDR1 and CDR2 (germline): SGHVS, FNYEAQ. V shed 1 base, J shed 4 bases, and the junction held 4 bases outside the gene matches.